The 2 T cell receptor delta chains listed next were all sequenced from one sample in a study of gamma-delta chains in newborns, infants, children. TCRdb re-called clones from the reads via CATT. The sample gives approximately 1,400 delta-chain clones, roughly 1.1% of which show up once; about 24% is in the top ten. The sample was blood. The receptor set was obtained from a child in good health.

This clone was seen a few times. This likely reflects a read error, since a far larger clone is one base away. The DNA is omitted, as the CDR3 cannot be located on it reliably, and the CDR3 follows TCRdb's listing. This rearrangement joins TRAV29/DV5 to TRDJ1; the table calls TRDD3, which could not be checked here. The V gene's germline CDR1 is NSMFDY and CDR2 ISSIKDK. A total of 20 residues make up the CDR3, ends included. The CDR3 sequence is CSVLLCSNRTEGTNTDKLIF.

Notes on this clone: The protein held in TCRdb is that of a much larger clone and does not match this DNA's translation at residue 17, likely because of a read error; the protein shown is translated from the DNA. This sequence joins TRDV2 and TRDJ3; 10 bases line up with TRDD3. CDR3 length equals 19 residues. CDR1 is GEAIGNYY and CDR2 is EKD in the germline V gene. CDR3 nucleotides: TGTGCCTGTGACACTAACTGGGGGATGAACTCCTGGGACACCCGACAGACGTTTTTC. The encoded protein is CACDTNWGMNSWDTRQTFF.